This T cell receptor (beta chain) was recovered during a study of technical replicates of blood from a handful of donors. Sequenced by immunoSEQ multiplex PCR; TCRdb stores in-frame clones only, minus some. The repertoire holds about 76,000 clones, with nearly 98% as singletons. Germline V gene data show CDR1 as SEHNR and CDR2 as FQNEAQ (reference sequence). V shed 7 bases, J shed 6 bases, and the junction held 12 bases outside the gene matches. This CDR3 comprises 16 residues. The V gene is TRBV7-9, the J gene TRBJ2-2; 9 bases align to TRBD2. The TCR was taken from a human donor in good health. Specimen: T cells isolated from PBMCs. The CDR3 here is CASNPLIAGESGELFF. CDR3 nucleotides: TGTGCCAGCAACCCACTTATAGCGGGGGAATCCGGGGAGCTGTTTTTT.